Following are 17 T cell receptor beta chains from one sample sequenced in a study of T cell responses to AZD1222 COVID-19 vaccine. Produced via immunoSEQ multiplex PCR; TCRdb's table is partial and in-frame only. Of approximately 100,000 clones detected, about 82% appear once; the ten largest clones hold 1.4%. The specimen was peripheral blood, collected on day 0 of AZD1222 vaccination. Receptors originate from an adult in good health.

The chain uses TRBV5-1 and TRBJ2-3, with D unresolved. The CDR3 totals 15 residues. Germline V lookup: CDR1 SGHRS, CDR2 YFSETQ. Trimming cost V 0 bases and J 0 bases, with 8 bases left between them. CDR3 DNA sequence: TGCGCCAGCAGCTTGGAGGATTCTAGCACAGATACGCAGTATTTT. Its protein product is CASSLEDSSTDTQYF. The full variable domain, completed using reference TRBV5-1 and TRBJ2-3, is KAGVTQTPRYLIKTRGQQVTLSCSPISGHRSVSWYQQTPGQGLQFLFEYFSETQRNKGNFPGRFSGRQFSNSRSEMNVSTLELGDSALYLCASSLEDSSTDTQYFGPGTRLTVL.

V is TRBV7-3 and J is TRBJ1-2; D not resolved. Per the germline V gene, CDR1 is SGHTA and CDR2 is FQGTGA. The CDR3 spans 13 residues. Trimming took off 3 bases at V and 6 bases at J, with 11 bases between the two ends. DNA for the CDR3: TGTGCCAGCAGCTTTGGCTCGGGGAATGGCTACACCTTC. This translates into CASSFGSGNGYTF.

This chain joins TRBV7-3 and TRBJ2-5; D gene unclear. The CDR3 length is 13 residues. Trimming cost V 5 bases and J 5 bases, with 12 bases left between them. Germline loops: CDR1 SGHTA, CDR2 FQGTGA. CDR3 in amino acids: CASSPAPTETQYF. CDR3 sequence (DNA): TGTGCCAGCAGCCCTGCGCCAACGGAGACCCAGTACTTC.

The V gene is TRBV5-1, the J gene TRBJ2-1; 9 nucleotides agree with TRBD1. This CDR3 has 16 residues. The J segment lost 3 bases and the V segment lost 4 bases, leaving 8 bases of the junction unmatched. Per germline, CDR1 SGHRS and CDR2 YFSETQ. CDR3 sequence reads: CASSTTGTGFYNEQFF. CDR3 in DNA: TGCGCCAGCAGCACTACCGGGACAGGGTTCTACAATGAGCAGTTCTTC.

This chain uses TRBV28 with TRBJ2-7, with D tentatively TRBD1 (6 bases). This CDR3 region has 13 residues. V lost 5 bases and J lost 4, with 12 bases in between. CDR1 and CDR2 (germline): MDHEN, SYDVKM. CDR3 region: CASSPSTGYEQYF. As DNA, the CDR3 is TGTGCCAGCAGTCCCTCAACAGGGTACGAGCAGTACTTC.

V gene TRBV29-1 combines with J gene TRBJ2-2; 8 bases are shared with TRBD1. CDR1 and CDR2 (germline): SQVTM, ANQGSEA. This CDR3 is built from 16 residues. The V and J ends lost 4 bases and 6 bases, in that order; junction bases with no gene match: 13. CDR3 sequence reads: CSVVGGGQGNAGELFF. The CDR3 DNA reads TGCAGCGTTGTGGGTGGCGGACAGGGAAACGCCGGGGAGCTGTTTTTT.

This clone has a single count. The rearrangement joins TRBV7-9 to TRBJ2-3; TRBD1 aligns across 7 bases. The CDR3 runs 14 residues. Looked up from germline, CDR1 is SEHNR and CDR2 is FQNEAQ (reference sequence). The ends lost 5 bases at V and 6 bases at J; junction bases unmatched: 8. Here the CDR3 reads CASSPTGLRDTQYF. For the CDR3, the DNA is TGTGCCAGCAGCCCGACAGGGCTGAGGGATACGCAGTATTTT.

The chain combines TRBV28 with TRBJ1-6, with D perhaps TRBD1 (5 bases). Trimming removed 7 bases from V and 2 bases from J, with 6 bases in between. Looked up from germline, CDR1 is MDHEN and CDR2 is SYDVKM. There are 13 residues in the CDR3. CDR3 sequence: CASTTAYNSPLHF. The DNA of the CDR3 is TGTGCCAGCACGACAGCCTATAATTCACCCCTCCACTTT.

The V and J genes are TRBV10-3 and TRBJ2-7; D is ambiguous. Germline V gene sequence: CDR1 ENHRY, CDR2 SYGVKD. Trimming took off 2 bases at V and 7 bases at J, with 12 bases between the two ends. This CDR3 is built from 13 residues. Here the CDR3 reads CAISEAGEGEQYF. In nucleotides, the CDR3 is TGTGCCATCAGTGAGGCAGGTGAAGGGGAGCAGTACTTC.

This clone was picked up a small number of times. The rearrangement uses TRBV5-4 and TRBJ2-7, with D perhaps TRBD1 or TRBD2 (5 bases each). The CDR3 consists of 14 residues. V gave up 0 bases and J gave up 2 bases, with 9 bases separating them. Germline V gene sequence: CDR1 SGHNT, CDR2 YYREEE (reference sequence). The CDR3 here is CASSLEVGAYEQYF. CDR3 DNA sequence: TGTGCCAGCAGCTTGGAGGTGGGGGCCTACGAGCAGTACTTC.

The chain recombines TRBV7-2 with TRBJ1-4, with D possibly matching TRBD1 (5 bases). The length of the CDR3 is 16 residues. Germline loops: CDR1 SGHTA, CDR2 FQGNSA. V was pared by 0 bases and J by 12 bases, with 20 bases between. Here the CDR3 DNA reads TGTGCCAGCAGCTTAGCGAGGACGGACACCGGAGGGGAACTGTTTTTT. Translated, it gives CASSLARTDTGGELFF.

V and J are TRBV28 and TRBJ1-4; 9 bases are shared with TRBD1. Germline trimming cut 5 bases from V and 8 bases from J; bases unmatched to any gene: 12. There are 16 residues in the CDR3. CDR1 MDHEN and CDR2 SYDVKM come from the germline V gene. The CDR3 coding sequence is TGTGCCAGCAGTCATCTACCGGGACAGGGTGGCGAAAAACTGTTTTTT. This sequence encodes CASSHLPGQGGEKLFF. The whole variable domain, filled in from reference TRBV28 and TRBJ1-4, reads DVKVTQSSRYLVKRTGEKVFLECVQDMDHENMFWYRQDPGLGLRLIYFSYDVKMKEKGDIPEGYSVSREKKERFSLILESASTNQTSMYLCASSHLPGQGGEKLFFGSGTQLSVL.

This chain connects TRBV2 to TRBJ2-7; D unresolved. Germline V CDR1 and CDR2: SNHLY, FYNNEI. CDR3 length: 12 amino acids. V was trimmed by 8 bases and J by 0 bases, leaving 8 bases between them. The CDR3 DNA reads as TGTGCCAGCGCCCTTAGCTCCTACGAGCAGTACTTC. Translation: CASALSSYEQYF.

This clone was seen more than once but under ten times. CDR3 sequence reads: CASSIGDSHLDYGYTF. The CDR3 nucleotides are TGTGCCAGCAGCATAGGGGACAGTCACCTCGACTATGGCTACACCTTC. V usage is TRBV9 and J usage is TRBJ1-2; 7 positions match TRBD1. Germline V gives CDR1 SGDLS, CDR2 YYNGEE. J was trimmed by 3 bases and V by 4 bases; bases with no gene match: 12. There are 16 residues in the CDR3.

The chain couples TRBV11-2 to TRBJ2-2; the match to TRBD2 covers 7 bases. The trim removed 4 bases at V and 0 bases at J, leaving 11 bases unmatched. From germline, CDR1 is SGHAT and CDR2 FQNNGV. The CDR3 has 18 amino acids. DNA for the CDR3: TGTGCCAGCAGCTCACCAGCGGGCGGGAGCGCGAACACCGGGGAGCTGTTTTTT. Protein: CASSSPAGGSANTGELFF.

V gene TRBV3-1 (or the pseudogene TRBV3-2) combines with J gene TRBJ1-5; D is unresolved. V was trimmed by 2 bases and J by 6 bases, leaving 11 bases between them. The CDR3 is 14 residues long. CDR1 LGHDT and CDR2 YNNKEL come from the germline V gene (reference sequence). The CDR3 region is CASSQSGLGQPQHF. The DNA of the CDR3 is TGTGCCAGCAGCCAAAGCGGGTTGGGTCAGCCCCAGCATTTT.

The chain couples TRBV2 to TRBJ1-5; the match to TRBD1 covers 9 bases. V gave up 6 bases and J gave up 4 bases; unmatched junction bases: 7. The CDR3 covers 15 residues. CDR1 SNHLY and CDR2 FYNNEI come from the germline V gene. CDR3 bases: TGTGCCAGCAGGCTATGGGGGACAGGGAATCAGCCCCAGCATTTT. This translates into CASRLWGTGNQPQHF.